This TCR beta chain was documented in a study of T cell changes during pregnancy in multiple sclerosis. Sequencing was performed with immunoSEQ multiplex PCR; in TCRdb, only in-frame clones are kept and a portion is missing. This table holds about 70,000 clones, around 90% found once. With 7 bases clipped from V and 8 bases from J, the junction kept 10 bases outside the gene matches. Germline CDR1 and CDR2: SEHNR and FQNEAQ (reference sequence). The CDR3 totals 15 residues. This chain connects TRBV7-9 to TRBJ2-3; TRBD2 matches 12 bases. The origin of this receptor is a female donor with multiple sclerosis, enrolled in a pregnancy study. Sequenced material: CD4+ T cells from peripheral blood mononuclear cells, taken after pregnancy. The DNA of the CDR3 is TGTGCCAGCATCCCTAGCGGGAGGGTATCGGGTACGCAGTATTTT. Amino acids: CASIPSGRVSGTQYF.